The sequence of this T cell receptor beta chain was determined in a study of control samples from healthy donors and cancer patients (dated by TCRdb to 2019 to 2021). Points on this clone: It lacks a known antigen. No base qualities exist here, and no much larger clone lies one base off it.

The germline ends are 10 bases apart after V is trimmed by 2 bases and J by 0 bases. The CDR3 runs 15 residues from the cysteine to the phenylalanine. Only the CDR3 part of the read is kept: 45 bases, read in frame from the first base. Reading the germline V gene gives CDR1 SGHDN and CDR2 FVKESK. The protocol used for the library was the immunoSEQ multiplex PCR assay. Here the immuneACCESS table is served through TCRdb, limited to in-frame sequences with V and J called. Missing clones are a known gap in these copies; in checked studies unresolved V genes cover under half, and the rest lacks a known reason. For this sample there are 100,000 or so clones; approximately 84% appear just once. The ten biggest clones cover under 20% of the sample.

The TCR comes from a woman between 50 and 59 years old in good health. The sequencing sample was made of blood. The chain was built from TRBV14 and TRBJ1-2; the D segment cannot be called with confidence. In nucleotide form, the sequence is TGTGCCAGCAGCCAAAGGATTAAGCCTAACTATGGCTACACCTTC. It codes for CASSQRIKPNYGYTF.